This TCR beta chain was sequenced for a study of CD8 T cells in ankylosing spondylitis. Overall study findings and caveats: Characteristic, it appeared, of ankylosing spondylitis blood was a TCR beta motif of several highly homologous variants.

This clonotype appeared a few times. Its antigen remains unidentified. CDR3 length equals 14 residues. Looked up from germline, CDR1 is DFQATT and CDR2 is SNEGSKA (reference sequence). The V segment lost 2 bases and the J segment 3 bases; nucleotides outside the gene matches: 5. MiXCR was run by TCRdb on the 5' RACE reads, yielding one entry per CDR3 protein. The sample lists 750,000 to 850,000 distinct CDR3 sequences, about 12% seen once, with around 0.51% in the top ten. This chain links TRBV20-1 with TRBJ2-7; TRBD1 matches 9 bases. The material sequenced was blood, either unsorted or a sorted T cell fraction (not recorded which). This clonotype originated in a male donor with ankylosing spondylitis. CDR3 DNA: TGCAGTGCTAGAACGTACAGGGGGCACTACGAGCAGTACTTC. Translated: CSARTYRGHYEQYF.